This T cell receptor (beta chain) was observed in a study of T cells after posttransplantation cyclophosphamide. Points from the study as a whole: Tissue-infiltrating T cells from skin or gut overlapped little with blood T cells. Later blood repertoires were often dominated by clones from the donor CD8+ memory compartment. TRB clonality was highly associated with recipient CMV seropositivity and reactivation.

Points on this clone: Its antigen is not identified.

Some clones are missing from TCRdb's copy, which holds only in-frame ones; the method was immunoSEQ multiplex PCR. The repertoire includes 18,000 or so clones, less than 90% of them detected once, and over 8% sits in the top ten. Germline V gives CDR1 MDHEN, CDR2 SYDVKM. V lost 6 bases and J lost 0; bases outside the gene matches: 4. The CDR3 extends over 15 amino acids. The genes are TRBV28 and TRBJ2-3, with 9 bases identical to TRBD1. The sequenced material came from memory CD4+ T cells sorted from blood. The TCR sequence derives from a man between 25 and 39 years old in good health and a related stem cell transplant donor. The CDR3 DNA reads as TGTGCCAGCAGACTGGGGACAGGGAGCACAGATACGCAGTATTTT. It yields the protein CASRLGTGSTDTQYF.